This entry concerns a single T cell receptor (beta chain). Its target is unknown. The sample originates from a study of T cell responses to AZD1222 COVID-19 vaccine. The table came from immunoSEQ multiplex PCR; TCRdb's copy has only in-frame clones and leaves some out. The table lists some 180,000 clones, over 80% of them singletons. V lost 5 bases to trimming and J lost 8 bases, with 7 bases between them. The germline gives CDR1 SGHAT, CDR2 FQNNGV. The CDR3 loop spans 12 amino acids. Whole-study results and caveats: Clonal diversity was possibly underestimated; the donors were predominantly white British and more often female. The peak T cell response came first, and repertoires were sampled only after it.

The source was peripheral blood, collected 28 days after the second dose of the MenACWY control vaccine. The chain joins TRBV11-2 to TRBJ1-6; D is ambiguous. This TCR came from an adult who received the MenACWY meningococcal vaccine as a control. CDR3 loop: CASSALDSPLHF. Here the CDR3 DNA reads TGTGCCAGCAGCGCGTTAGATTCACCCCTCCACTTT.